What follows describes a single TCR beta chain. The source of the sample is a study of ipilimumab plus nivolumab after autologous stem cell transplantation. Germline lookup yields CDR1 SGDLS and CDR2 YYNGEE. Trimming cost V 4 bases and J 5 bases; bases outside gene matches: 6. The CDR3 has 14 residues. Clones were read by immunoSEQ multiplex PCR, and TCRdb kept only the in-frame ones, dropping some. The table includes more than 13,000 clones, approximately 72% detected once. This chain links TRBV9 with TRBJ2-3; 8 nucleotides agree with TRBD1. The clonotype comes from a male donor with primary mediastinal lymphoma. The input for sequencing was PBMCs, taken in a trial of ipilimumab plus nivolumab as post-transplant consolidation. The chain's CDR3 is CASSPRGPEDTQYF. The CDR3, as DNA: TGTGCCAGCAGCCCCAGGGGGCCGGAAGATACGCAGTATTTT.